Listed below are T cell receptor beta chains from one sample, sequenced in a study of cytomegalovirus exposure and HLA in healthy donors. Sequencing used immunoSEQ multiplex PCR; TCRdb keeps in-frame clones, though not all of them. The data show about 98,000 clones, about 90% seen once. The sample was PBMCs. The receptors stem from a man in his late teens or twenties in good health and CMV-seropositive. The conserved cysteine and the conserved F or W are not part of the CDR3 here.

V: TRBV20-1; CDR3: SAREGMGYT
V: TRBV7-3; CDR3: ASSSPWGLAGNTGELF
V: TRBV7-3; CDR3: ASSLYPLAGDTGELF
V: TRBV18; CDR3: ASSPQGAAEAF
V: TRBV18; CDR3: ASSPSEQAEAF
V: TRBV12-5; CDR3: ASGTGQGGQPQH
V: TRBV29-1; CDR3: SVGFQGAEAF
V: TRBV9; CDR3: ASSASGYGYT
V: TRBV5-5; CDR3: ATSPDSGSYEQY
V: TRBV7-3; CDR3: ASSLTSGGTDTQY
V: TRBV19; CDR3: ASSWVAGDSYNEQF
V: TRBV10-3; CDR3: AISDPETGGSLFSQY
V: TRBV15; CDR3: ATSRDLQYEKLF
V: TRBV13; CDR3: ASSPGGDSRSYEQY
V: TRBV19; CDR3: ASSIVARISTNEKLF
V: TRBV7-9; CDR3: ASKHKDRLNTEAF
V: TRBV5-6; CDR3: ASSLGSVPSGYT
V: TRBV6-5; CDR3: AIRQGGGHQPQH
V: TRBV11-1; CDR3: ASSLEEGQPQH
V: TRBV6-5; CDR3: ASSTIRTDSYGYT
V: TRBV7-2; CDR3: ASSFVSGSQNFGSEQY
V: TRBV7-8; CDR3: ASSLVPGQGAGNEQF
V: TRBV5-1; CDR3: ASRAPTAYPREQY
V: TRBV10-3; CDR3: AISERTGAYEQY
V: TRBV6-5; CDR3: ASRTSGSTGELF
V: TRBV5-1; CDR3: ASRTLAGTQSRQF
V: TRBV5-4; CDR3: ASSPAGGYEQY
V: TRBV19; CDR3: ASSIYFAGLSEQY
V: TRBV5-8; CDR3: ASSDTGTGDQPQH
V: TRBV29-1; CDR3: SVVDTTEAF
V: TRBV4-1; CDR3: ASSRFGGNRDRAFAYEQY
V: TRBV18; CDR3: ASSPAESSYNEQF
V: TRBV4-3; CDR3: ASSQVDRGGNTIY
V: TRBV25-1; CDR3: ASSPLKTGSDSPLH